The rows below give T cell receptor beta chains drawn from one sample of a study of blood T cell repertoires in COVID-19. The method was immunoSEQ multiplex PCR; TCRdb's version includes in-frame clones alone and lacks a portion of them. The sample carries a few hundred thousand clones, 80% to 85% recorded once. Input material: peripheral blood. The receptor set was obtained from an elderly woman with COVID-19, enrolled during active disease. Each CDR3 is given with its conserved first and last residue. Each record gives: V gene, J gene, D gene, clone size, CDR3 protein, CDR3 DNA. The D gene is left open where the match is weak. Only some rows state a clone size, as once, few, many or a class for expanded clones.

v_call: TRBV2; j_call: TRBJ1-2; d_call: .; clone_size: few; cdr3_aa: CASIGEAGAGGYTF; cdr3_nt: TGTGCCAGCATCGGAGAGGCAGGGGCAGGGGGCTACACCTTC
v_call: TRBV28; j_call: TRBJ2-2; d_call: .; clone_size: .; cdr3_aa: CASSFRTAPNTGELFF; cdr3_nt: TGTGCCAGCAGTTTCCGGACAGCGCCGAACACCGGGGAGCTGTTTTTT
v_call: TRBV30; j_call: TRBJ2-2; d_call: .; clone_size: .; cdr3_aa: CAWSGVNTGELFF; cdr3_nt: TGTGCCTGGAGTGGCGTGAACACCGGGGAGCTGTTTTTT
v_call: TRBV4-1; j_call: TRBJ2-3; d_call: TRBD2; clone_size: few; cdr3_aa: CASSQESGGRSDTQYF; cdr3_nt: TGCGCCAGCAGCCAAGAGTCGGGAGGGCGGTCAGATACGCAGTATTTT
v_call: TRBV5-6; j_call: TRBJ1-3; d_call: .; clone_size: .; cdr3_aa: CASSPAGSIGNTIYF; cdr3_nt: TGTGCCAGCAGCCCGGCAGGCAGCATCGGAAACACCATATATTTT
v_call: TRBV9; j_call: TRBJ1-4; d_call: .; clone_size: .; cdr3_aa: CASSGGSSGVTNEKLFF; cdr3_nt: TGTGCCAGCAGCGGAGGGAGTTCGGGGGTAACTAATGAAAAACTGTTTTTT
v_call: TRBV5-1; j_call: TRBJ2-1; d_call: TRBD1; clone_size: .; cdr3_aa: CASSQQGTRDNEQFF; cdr3_nt: TGCGCCAGCAGCCAACAGGGGACGAGGGACAATGAGCAGTTCTTC
v_call: TRBV28; j_call: TRBJ2-1; d_call: TRBD1; clone_size: few; cdr3_aa: CASSSFVGTGAYNEQFF; cdr3_nt: TGTGCCAGCAGTTCTTTTGTTGGGACAGGGGCTTACAATGAGCAGTTCTTC
v_call: TRBV6-1; j_call: TRBJ1-2; d_call: .; clone_size: .; cdr3_aa: CASSEAGRVGGYTF; cdr3_nt: TGTGCCAGCAGTGAAGCTGGCAGGGTAGGTGGCTACACCTTC
v_call: TRBV5-4; j_call: TRBJ1-2; d_call: TRBD1; clone_size: .; cdr3_aa: CASSMTGNYGYTF; cdr3_nt: TGTGCCAGCAGCATGACAGGGAATTATGGCTACACCTTC
v_call: TRBV6-5; j_call: TRBJ2-1; d_call: TRBD2; clone_size: .; cdr3_aa: CASSSGSGGNYNEQFF; cdr3_nt: TGTGCCAGCAGTTCAGGTAGCGGGGGCAACTACAATGAGCAGTTCTTC
v_call: TRBV6-4; j_call: TRBJ2-1; d_call: TRBD2; clone_size: .; cdr3_aa: CASSERAGGQNEQFF; cdr3_nt: TGTGCCAGCAGTGAACGAGCGGGGGGGCAGAATGAGCAGTTCTTC
v_call: TRBV19; j_call: TRBJ2-5; d_call: TRBD1; clone_size: .; cdr3_aa: CASSPQGQGTSFQTQYF; cdr3_nt: TGTGCCAGTAGCCCCCAGGGACAGGGCACCTCGTTTCAGACCCAGTACTTC
v_call: TRBV5-1; j_call: TRBJ2-2; d_call: .; clone_size: few; cdr3_aa: CASSLGGNTGELFF; cdr3_nt: TGCGCCAGCAGCTTGGGAGGGAACACCGGGGAGCTGTTTTTT
v_call: TRBV15; j_call: TRBJ1-6; d_call: .; clone_size: .; cdr3_aa: CATSRRTADNSPLHF; cdr3_nt: TGTGCCACCAGCAGGAGGACAGCAGATAATTCACCCCTCCACTTT
v_call: TRBV21-1; j_call: TRBJ2-1; d_call: .; clone_size: .; cdr3_aa: CASSTASLDNEQFF; cdr3_nt: TGTGCCAGCAGCACGGCTAGCCTAGACAATGAGCAGTTCTTC
v_call: TRBV3-1/TRBV3-2; j_call: TRBJ1-2; d_call: .; clone_size: .; cdr3_aa: CASSPGTGFGGYTF; cdr3_nt: TGTGCCAGCTCCCCGGGAACAGGGTTTGGTGGCTACACCTTC
v_call: TRBV18; j_call: TRBJ2-1; d_call: .; clone_size: .; cdr3_aa: CASSPGTRENNEQFF; cdr3_nt: TGTGCCAGCTCACCCGGGACAAGAGAAAACAATGAGCAGTTCTTC
v_call: TRBV5-5; j_call: TRBJ1-5; d_call: TRBD1; clone_size: .; cdr3_aa: CASSHDRGGNQPQHF; cdr3_nt: TGTGCCAGCAGTCACGACAGGGGGGGCAATCAGCCCCAGCATTTT
v_call: TRBV14; j_call: TRBJ2-7; d_call: .; clone_size: .; cdr3_aa: CASSQDYREGYEQYF; cdr3_nt: TGTGCCAGCAGCCAAGATTACAGGGAAGGGTACGAGCAGTACTTC
v_call: TRBV5-1; j_call: TRBJ2-5; d_call: TRBD2; clone_size: .; cdr3_aa: CASSLTSGGGETQYF; cdr3_nt: TGCGCCAGCAGCTTGACTAGCGGGGGGGGAGAGACCCAGTACTTC
v_call: TRBV25-1; j_call: TRBJ1-1; d_call: TRBD1; clone_size: .; cdr3_aa: CASSLLSMTGTKNTEAFF; cdr3_nt: TGTGCCAGCAGTCTCCTTTCAATGACAGGGACCAAGAACACTGAAGCTTTCTTT
v_call: TRBV4-2; j_call: TRBJ2-4; d_call: TRBD2; clone_size: .; cdr3_aa: CASSQDIIGGADLGKNIQYF; cdr3_nt: TGTGCCAGCAGCCAAGATATCATCGGGGGGGCCGATTTAGGCAAAAACATTCAGTACTTC
v_call: TRBV12-3/TRBV12-4; j_call: TRBJ1-2; d_call: .; clone_size: .; cdr3_aa: CASSLEGYGYTF; cdr3_nt: TGTGCCAGCAGTTTAGAGGGGTATGGCTACACCTTC
v_call: TRBV28; j_call: TRBJ2-7; d_call: .; clone_size: .; cdr3_aa: CASSLTVTYEQYF; cdr3_nt: TGTGCCAGCAGCCTTACAGTTACCTACGAGCAGTACTTC
v_call: TRBV28; j_call: TRBJ1-1; d_call: TRBD1; clone_size: .; cdr3_aa: CASAKTGDTEAFF; cdr3_nt: TGTGCCAGCGCCAAGACAGGGGACACTGAAGCTTTCTTT
v_call: TRBV7-2; j_call: TRBJ2-3; d_call: .; clone_size: .; cdr3_aa: CASSLPGDTQYF; cdr3_nt: TGTGCCAGCAGCTTACCCGGAGATACGCAGTATTTT
v_call: TRBV19; j_call: TRBJ1-2; d_call: .; clone_size: .; cdr3_aa: CASSIPGANYGYTF; cdr3_nt: TGTGCCAGTAGTATACCAGGGGCTAACTATGGCTACACCTTC
v_call: TRBV5-1; j_call: TRBJ2-5; d_call: .; clone_size: once; cdr3_aa: CASSFNGGQETQYF; cdr3_nt: TGCGCCAGCAGCTTCAACGGGGGCCAAGAGACCCAGTACTTC
v_call: TRBV13; j_call: TRBJ1-1; d_call: .; clone_size: .; cdr3_aa: CASSPRRSVEAFF; cdr3_nt: TGTGCCAGCAGCCCTCGGAGGAGCGTTGAAGCTTTCTTT
v_call: TRBV28; j_call: TRBJ1-4; d_call: .; clone_size: .; cdr3_aa: CASSQSGEKLFF; cdr3_nt: TGTGCCAGCAGCCAGTCGGGTGAAAAACTGTTTTTT
v_call: TRBV5-1; j_call: TRBJ2-2; d_call: .; clone_size: .; cdr3_aa: CASSLNPGVTGELFF; cdr3_nt: TGCGCCAGCAGCTTGAATCCAGGGGTCACCGGGGAGCTGTTTTTT
v_call: TRBV3-1/TRBV3-2; j_call: TRBJ2-1; d_call: TRBD1; clone_size: .; cdr3_aa: CASRSDRGRPNEQFF; cdr3_nt: TGTGCCAGCAGGAGCGACAGGGGGCGACCAAATGAGCAGTTCTTC
v_call: TRBV6-1; j_call: TRBJ2-2; d_call: TRBD2; clone_size: .; cdr3_aa: CASSGQTSGGRPGELFF; cdr3_nt: TGTGCCAGCAGTGGCCAGACTAGCGGGGGCCGCCCAGGGGAGCTGTTTTTT
v_call: TRBV10-3; j_call: TRBJ2-1; d_call: .; clone_size: .; cdr3_aa: CAISVGTPGNNEQFF; cdr3_nt: TGTGCCATCAGTGTAGGGACTCCCGGAAACAATGAGCAGTTCTTC
v_call: TRBV6-6; j_call: TRBJ1-2; d_call: .; clone_size: .; cdr3_aa: CASSYESLRVDYGYTF; cdr3_nt: TGTGCCAGCAGTTACGAGAGCTTGAGGGTAGACTATGGCTACACCTTC
v_call: TRBV16; j_call: TRBJ1-5; d_call: .; clone_size: .; cdr3_aa: CASSHPGPGTQPQHF; cdr3_nt: TGTGCCAGCAGCCACCCAGGGCCAGGCACCCAGCCCCAGCATTTT
v_call: TRBV4-1; j_call: TRBJ1-4; d_call: TRBD1; clone_size: .; cdr3_aa: CASSPNIDRGGEKLFF; cdr3_nt: TGCGCCAGCAGCCCGAACATAGACAGGGGAGGTGAAAAACTGTTTTTT
v_call: TRBV28; j_call: TRBJ2-7; d_call: .; clone_size: once; cdr3_aa: CASSPPKLQGEQYF; cdr3_nt: TGTGCCAGCAGTCCCCCTAAACTCCAGGGAGAGCAGTACTTC
v_call: TRBV11-2; j_call: TRBJ1-3; d_call: .; clone_size: .; cdr3_aa: CASSLDREDTIYF; cdr3_nt: TGTGCCAGCAGCTTAGATCGGGAGGACACCATATATTTT
v_call: TRBV7-9; j_call: TRBJ1-2; d_call: TRBD1; clone_size: .; cdr3_aa: CASSPGDRGNYGYTF; cdr3_nt: TGTGCCAGCAGCCCGGGGGACAGGGGGAACTATGGCTACACCTTC
v_call: TRBV4-1; j_call: TRBJ1-3; d_call: .; clone_size: .; cdr3_aa: CASRGGNTIYF; cdr3_nt: TGCGCCAGTAGAGGGGGAAACACCATATATTTT